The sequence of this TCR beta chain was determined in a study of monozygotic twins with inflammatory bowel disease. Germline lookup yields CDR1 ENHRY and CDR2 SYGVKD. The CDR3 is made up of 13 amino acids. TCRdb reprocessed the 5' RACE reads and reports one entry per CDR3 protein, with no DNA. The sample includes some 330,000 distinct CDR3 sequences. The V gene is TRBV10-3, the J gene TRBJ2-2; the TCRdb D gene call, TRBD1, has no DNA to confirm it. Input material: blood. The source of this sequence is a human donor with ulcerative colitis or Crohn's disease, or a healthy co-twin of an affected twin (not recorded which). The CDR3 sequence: CAIRKQGTGELFF.